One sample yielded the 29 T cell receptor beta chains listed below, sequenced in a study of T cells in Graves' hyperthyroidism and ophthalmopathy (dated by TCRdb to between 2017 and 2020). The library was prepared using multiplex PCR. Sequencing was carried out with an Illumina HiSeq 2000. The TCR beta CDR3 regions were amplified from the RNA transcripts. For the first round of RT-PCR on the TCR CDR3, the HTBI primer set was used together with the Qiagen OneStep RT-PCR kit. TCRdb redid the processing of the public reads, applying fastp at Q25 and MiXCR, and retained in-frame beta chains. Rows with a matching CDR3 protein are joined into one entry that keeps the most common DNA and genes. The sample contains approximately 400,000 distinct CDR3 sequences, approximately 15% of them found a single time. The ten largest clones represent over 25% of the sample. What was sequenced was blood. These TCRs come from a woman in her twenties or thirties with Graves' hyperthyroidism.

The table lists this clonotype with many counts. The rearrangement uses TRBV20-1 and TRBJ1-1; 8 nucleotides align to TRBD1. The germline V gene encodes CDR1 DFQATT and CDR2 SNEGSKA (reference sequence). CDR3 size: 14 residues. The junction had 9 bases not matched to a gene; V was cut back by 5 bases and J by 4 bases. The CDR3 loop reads CSAPWTGYSTEAFF. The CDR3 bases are TGCAGTGCTCCCTGGACAGGGTATAGCACTGAAGCTTTCTTT.

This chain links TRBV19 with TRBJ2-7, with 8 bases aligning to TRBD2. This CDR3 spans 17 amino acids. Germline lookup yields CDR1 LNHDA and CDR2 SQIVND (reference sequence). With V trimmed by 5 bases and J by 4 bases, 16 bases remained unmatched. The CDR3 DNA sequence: TGTGCCAGTAGTTTTGGGTCTCTGAGCGGGAGTTCGTACGAGCAGTACTTC. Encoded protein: CASSFGSLSGSSYEQYF.

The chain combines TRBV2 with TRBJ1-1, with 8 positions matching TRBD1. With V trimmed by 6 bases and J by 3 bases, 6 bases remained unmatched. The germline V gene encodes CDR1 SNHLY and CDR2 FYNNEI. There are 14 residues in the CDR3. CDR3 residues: CASSGQGGDTEAFF. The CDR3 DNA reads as TGTGCCAGCAGCGGACAGGGAGGGGACACTGAAGCTTTCTTT.

The CDR3 protein is CASSLGEDYEQYF. The CDR3, as DNA: TGCGCCAGCAGCTTGGGGGAAGACTACGAGCAGTACTTC. This chain links TRBV5-1 with TRBJ2-7, with D hard to call. The CDR3 has 13 residues. Trimming cost V 0 bases and J 3 bases, with 7 bases left between them. In germline, CDR1 is SGHRS, CDR2 YFSETQ. Full variable domain (missing parts from reference TRBV5-1 and TRBJ2-7): KAGVTQTPRYLIKTRGQQVTLSCSPISGHRSVSWYQQTPGQGLQFLFEYFSETQRNKGNFPGRFSGRQFSNSRSEMNVSTLELGDSALYLCASSLGEDYEQYFGPGTRLTVT.

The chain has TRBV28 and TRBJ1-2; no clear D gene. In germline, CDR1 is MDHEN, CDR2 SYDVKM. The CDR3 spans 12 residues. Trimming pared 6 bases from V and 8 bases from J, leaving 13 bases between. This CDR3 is CASRRALGGYTF. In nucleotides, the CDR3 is TGTGCCAGCAGGAGGGCTCTCGGGGGCTACACCTTC.

The CDR3 nucleotides are TGTGCCAGCTCGCTTACTAGCGGGAGTGGCAATGAGCAGTTCTTC. Its protein is CASSLTSGSGNEQFF. The chain joins TRBV18 to TRBJ2-1; 11 nucleotides align to TRBD2. V lost 6 bases to trimming and J lost 6 bases; unmatched junction nucleotides: 7. CDR3 length: 15 amino acids. The germline V gene encodes CDR1 KGHSH and CDR2 LQKENI.

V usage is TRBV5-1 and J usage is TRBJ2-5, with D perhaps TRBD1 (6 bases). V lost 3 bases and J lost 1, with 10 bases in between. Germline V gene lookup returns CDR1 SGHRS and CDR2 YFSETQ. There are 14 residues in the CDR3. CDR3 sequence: CASSSDSPQETQYF. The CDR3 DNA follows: TGCGCCAGCAGCTCGGACAGCCCCCAAGAGACCCAGTACTTC.

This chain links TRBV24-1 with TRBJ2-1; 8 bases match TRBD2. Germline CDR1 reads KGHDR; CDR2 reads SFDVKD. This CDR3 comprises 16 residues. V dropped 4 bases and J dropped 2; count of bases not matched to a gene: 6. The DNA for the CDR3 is TGTGCCACCAGTGACCCAAGCGGGAGCCCCTACAATGAGCAGTTCTTC. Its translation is CATSDPSGSPYNEQFF.

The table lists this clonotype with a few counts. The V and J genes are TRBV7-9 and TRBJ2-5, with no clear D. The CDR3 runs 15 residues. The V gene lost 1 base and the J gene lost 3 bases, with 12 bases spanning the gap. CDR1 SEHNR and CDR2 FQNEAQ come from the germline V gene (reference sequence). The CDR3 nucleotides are TGTGCCAGCAGCTTAGGCCCGGAGATCAAAGAGACCCAGTACTTC. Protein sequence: CASSLGPEIKETQYF.

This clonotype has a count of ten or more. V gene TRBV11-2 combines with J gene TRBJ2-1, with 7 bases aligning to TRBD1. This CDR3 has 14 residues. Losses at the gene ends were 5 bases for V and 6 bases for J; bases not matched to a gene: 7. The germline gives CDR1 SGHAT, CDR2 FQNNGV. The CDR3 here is CASSEGQILNEQFF. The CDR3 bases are TGTGCCAGCAGCGAGGGACAGATCCTCAATGAGCAGTTCTTC.

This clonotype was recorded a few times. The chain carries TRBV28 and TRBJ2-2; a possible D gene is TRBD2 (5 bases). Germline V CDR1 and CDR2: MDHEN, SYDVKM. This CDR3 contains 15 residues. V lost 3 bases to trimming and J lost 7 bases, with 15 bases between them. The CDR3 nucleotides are TGTGCCAGCAGTTTCGCGCTAGCAAGAAACGGGGAGCTGTTTTTT. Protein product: CASSFALARNGELFF.

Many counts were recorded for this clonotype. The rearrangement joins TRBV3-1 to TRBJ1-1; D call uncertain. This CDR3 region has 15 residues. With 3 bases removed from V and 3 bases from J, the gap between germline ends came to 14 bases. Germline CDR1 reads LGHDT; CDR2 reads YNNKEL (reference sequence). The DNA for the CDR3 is TGTGCCAGCAGCCACCGAAGGTGGCCATACACTGAAGCTTTCTTT. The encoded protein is CASSHRRWPYTEAFF.

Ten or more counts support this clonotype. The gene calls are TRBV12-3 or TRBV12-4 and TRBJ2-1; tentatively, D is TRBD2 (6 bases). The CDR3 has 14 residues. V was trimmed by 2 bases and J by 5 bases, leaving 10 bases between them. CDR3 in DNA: TGTGCCAGCAGTTTATGGACTACAAACAATGAGCAGTTCTTC. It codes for CASSLWTTNNEQFF.

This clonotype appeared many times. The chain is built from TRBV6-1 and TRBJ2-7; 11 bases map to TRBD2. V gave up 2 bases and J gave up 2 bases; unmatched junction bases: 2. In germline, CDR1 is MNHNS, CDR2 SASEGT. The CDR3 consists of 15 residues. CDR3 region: CASSEWTSGPYEQYF. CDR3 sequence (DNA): TGTGCCAGCAGTGAATGGACTAGCGGGCCCTACGAGCAGTACTTC.

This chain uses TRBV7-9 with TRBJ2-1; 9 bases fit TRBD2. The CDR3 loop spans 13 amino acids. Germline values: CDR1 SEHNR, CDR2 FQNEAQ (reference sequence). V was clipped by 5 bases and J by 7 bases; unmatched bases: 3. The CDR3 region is CASSASGINEQFF. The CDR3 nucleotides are TGTGCCAGCAGCGCTAGCGGGATTAATGAGCAGTTCTTC.

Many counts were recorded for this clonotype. The CDR3 loop is CASSPGLAGGAYEQYF. The DNA for the CDR3 is TGTGCCAGCAGTCCGGGACTAGCGGGAGGTGCCTACGAGCAGTACTTC. This rearrangement joins TRBV12-3 or TRBV12-4 to TRBJ2-7, with 15 bases fitting TRBD2. The junction had 4 bases not matched to a gene; V was cut back by 5 bases and J by 2 bases. The CDR3 has 16 residues.

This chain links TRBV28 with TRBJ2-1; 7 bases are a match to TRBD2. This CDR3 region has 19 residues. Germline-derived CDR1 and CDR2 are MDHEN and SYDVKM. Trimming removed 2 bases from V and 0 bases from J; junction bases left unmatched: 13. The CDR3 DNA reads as TGTGCCAGCAGTTTAATTGGGGCTAGCGGACAAAGCTCCTACAATGAGCAGTTCTTC. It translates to CASSLIGASGQSSYNEQFF.

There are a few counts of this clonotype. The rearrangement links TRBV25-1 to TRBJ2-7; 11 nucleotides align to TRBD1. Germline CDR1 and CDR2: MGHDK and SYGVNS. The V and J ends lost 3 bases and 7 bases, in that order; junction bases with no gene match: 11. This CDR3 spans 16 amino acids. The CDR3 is CASSDPIGQGAPEQYF. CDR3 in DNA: TGTGCCAGCAGTGACCCCATCGGACAGGGGGCGCCTGAGCAGTACTTC.

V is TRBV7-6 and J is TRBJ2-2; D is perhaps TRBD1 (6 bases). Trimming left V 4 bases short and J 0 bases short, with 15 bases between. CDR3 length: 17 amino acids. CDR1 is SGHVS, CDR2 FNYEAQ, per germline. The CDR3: CASSSVYKGANTGELFF. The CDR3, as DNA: TGTGCCAGCAGCTCCGTCTATAAGGGGGCGAACACCGGGGAGCTGTTTTTT.

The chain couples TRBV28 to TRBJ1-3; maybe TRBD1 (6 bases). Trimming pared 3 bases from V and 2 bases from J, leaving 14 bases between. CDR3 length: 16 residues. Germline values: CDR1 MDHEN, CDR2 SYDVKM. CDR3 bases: TGTGCCAGCAGTTTGTCCCTGACAGGAACTGGAAACACCATATATTTT. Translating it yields CASSLSLTGTGNTIYF.

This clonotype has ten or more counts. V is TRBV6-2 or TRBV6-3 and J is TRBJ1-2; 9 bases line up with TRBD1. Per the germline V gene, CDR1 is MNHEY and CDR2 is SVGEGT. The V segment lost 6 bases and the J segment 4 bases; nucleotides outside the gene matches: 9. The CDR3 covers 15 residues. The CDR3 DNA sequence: TGTGCCAGCAGGGGACAGGGCTCAGGCGGCTATGGCTACACCTTC. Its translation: CASRGQGSGGYGYTF.

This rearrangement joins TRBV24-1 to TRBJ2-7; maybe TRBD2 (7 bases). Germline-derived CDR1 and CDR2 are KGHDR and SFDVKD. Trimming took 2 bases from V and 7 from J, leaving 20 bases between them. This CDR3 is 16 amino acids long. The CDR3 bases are TGTGCCACCAGTGATTCACGCCGGGGGGCGGTACGGGAGCAGTACTTC. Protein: CATSDSRRGAVREQYF.

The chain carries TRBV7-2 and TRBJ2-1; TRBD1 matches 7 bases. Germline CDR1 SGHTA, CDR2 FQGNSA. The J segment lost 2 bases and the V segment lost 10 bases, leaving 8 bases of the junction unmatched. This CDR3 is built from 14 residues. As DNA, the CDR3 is TGTGCCACCTCAAATACAGGGGCCTACAATGAGCAGTTCTTC. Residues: CATSNTGAYNEQFF.

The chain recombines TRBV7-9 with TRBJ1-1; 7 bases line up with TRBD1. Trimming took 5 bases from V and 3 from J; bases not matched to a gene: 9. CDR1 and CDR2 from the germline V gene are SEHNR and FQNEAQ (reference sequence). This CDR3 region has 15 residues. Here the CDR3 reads CASSPEGAPDTEAFF. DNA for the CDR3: TGTGCCAGCAGCCCCGAGGGGGCCCCAGACACTGAAGCTTTCTTT.

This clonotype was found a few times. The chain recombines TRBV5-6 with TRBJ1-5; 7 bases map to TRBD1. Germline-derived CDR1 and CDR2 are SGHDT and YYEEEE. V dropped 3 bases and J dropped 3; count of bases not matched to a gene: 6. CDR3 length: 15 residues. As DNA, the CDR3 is TGTGCCAGCAGCTCAAGTACAGGGGCCAATCAGCCCCAGCATTTT. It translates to CASSSSTGANQPQHF. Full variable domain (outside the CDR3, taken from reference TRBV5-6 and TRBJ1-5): DAGVTQSPTHLIKTRGQQVTLRCSPKSGHDTVSWYQQALGQGPQFIFQYYEEEERQRGNFPDRFSGHQFPNYSSELNVNALLLGDSALYLCASSSSTGANQPQHFGDGTRLSIL.

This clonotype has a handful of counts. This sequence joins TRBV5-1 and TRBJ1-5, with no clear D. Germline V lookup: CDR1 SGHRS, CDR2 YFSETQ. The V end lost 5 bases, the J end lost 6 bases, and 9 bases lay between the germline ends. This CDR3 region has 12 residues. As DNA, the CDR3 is TGCGCCAGCAGATCCGGAAGTCAGCCCCAGCATTTT. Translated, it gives CASRSGSQPQHF.

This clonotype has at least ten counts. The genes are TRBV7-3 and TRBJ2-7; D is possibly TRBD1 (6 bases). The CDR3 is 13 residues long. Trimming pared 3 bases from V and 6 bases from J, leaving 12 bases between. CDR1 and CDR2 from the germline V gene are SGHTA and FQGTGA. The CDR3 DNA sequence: TGTGCCAGCAGCTTGGGCGACAGGACCGAGCAGTACTTC. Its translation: CASSLGDRTEQYF.

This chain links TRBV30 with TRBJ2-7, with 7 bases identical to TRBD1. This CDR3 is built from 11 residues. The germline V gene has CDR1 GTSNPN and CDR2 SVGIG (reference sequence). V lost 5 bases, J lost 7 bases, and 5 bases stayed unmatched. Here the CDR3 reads CAWAQGREQYF. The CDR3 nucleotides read TGTGCCTGGGCACAGGGGCGGGAGCAGTACTTC.

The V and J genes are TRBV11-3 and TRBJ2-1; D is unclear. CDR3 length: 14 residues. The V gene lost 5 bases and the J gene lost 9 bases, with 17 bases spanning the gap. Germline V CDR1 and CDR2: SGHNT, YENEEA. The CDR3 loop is CASSPNNWEGEQFF. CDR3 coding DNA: TGTGCCAGCAGCCCCAATAACTGGGAAGGTGAGCAGTTCTTC. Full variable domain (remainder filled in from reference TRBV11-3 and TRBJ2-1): EAGVVQSPRYKIIEKKQPVAFWCNPISGHNTLYWYLQNLGQGPELLIRYENEEAVDDSQLPKDRFSAERLKGVDSTLKIQPAELGDSAVYLCASSPNNWEGEQFFGPGTRLTVL.